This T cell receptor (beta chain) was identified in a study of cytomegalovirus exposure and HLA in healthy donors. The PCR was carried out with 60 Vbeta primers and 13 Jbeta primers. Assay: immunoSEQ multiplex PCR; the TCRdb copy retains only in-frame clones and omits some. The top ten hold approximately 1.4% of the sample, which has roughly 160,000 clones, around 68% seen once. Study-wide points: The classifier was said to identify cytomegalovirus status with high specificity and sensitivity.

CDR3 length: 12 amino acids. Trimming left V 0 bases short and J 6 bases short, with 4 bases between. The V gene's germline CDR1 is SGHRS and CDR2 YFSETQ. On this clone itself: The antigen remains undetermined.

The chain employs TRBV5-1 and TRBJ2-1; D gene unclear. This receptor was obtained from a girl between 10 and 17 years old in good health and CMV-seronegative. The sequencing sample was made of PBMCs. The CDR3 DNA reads TGCGCCAGCAGCTTGGCCGTCAATGAGCAGTTCTTC. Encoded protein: CASSLAVNEQFF.